This TCR beta chain was identified during a study of T cell repertoires in cytomegalovirus infection. Study in general: Matching HLA type, along with CMV infection, was indicated by public TCR beta signatures.

TCRdb re-derived calls from the reads in MiXCR, one entry per CDR3 protein. The sample holds 750,000 to 950,000 distinct CDR3 sequences, about 28% seen once. A word on this clonotype: Its antigen is undetermined.

Study-wide results and limits: Totalled public TCR beta family frequency picked out people who carried CMV plus the relevant HLA. There were HLA-C-restricted CMV-specific TCR beta clonotypes dominating the ex vivo response.

Source: cultured CD8+ T cells from PBMCs, taken from culture after CMV antigen stimulation. The receptor was isolated from a human donor in good health (CMV status not recorded). Some clones in this sample may be carry-over from other donors' samples.

The CDR3 reads CASSSRIGGEQFF. CDR3 nucleotides: TGTGCCAGCAGTTCTAGGATTGGAGGTGAGCAGTTCTTC. The chain carries TRBV28 and TRBJ2-1, with a possible D match to TRBD2 (5 bases). Germline-derived CDR1 and CDR2 are MDHEN and SYDVKM. V shed 4 bases and J shed 9 bases, with 13 bases lying between them. This CDR3 spans 13 amino acids.